A selection of T cell receptor beta chains follows, all from one sample in a study of CD8+CD57+ T cells in acquired aplastic anemia. MiXCR was run by TCRdb on the reads, yielding one entry per CDR3 protein. The sample lists some 180,000 distinct CDR3 sequences; 50% to 65% were seen once. The specimen sequenced was sorted CD4+, CD8+, or CD8+CD57+ T cells (not recorded which) from PBMCs. Receptors originate from a human donor with aplastic anemia. Each CDR3 is given with its conserved first and last residue. Fields, in order: J gene, clone size, V gene, D gene, CDR3 DNA, CDR3 protein. A D gene is named only where the DNA matches it firmly. Expanded clones are given a class, and other clones once, few, many or no size at all.

J: TRBJ2-7
size: few
V: TRBV24-1
D: TRBD1
DNA: TGTGCCACCAGTGTGGGACAGGGAAATAAGCAGTACTTC
CDR3: CATSVGQGNKQYF

J: TRBJ2-3
size: .
V: TRBV9
D: TRBD1
DNA: TGTGCCAGCAGCGTCGGACAGGGGAAGACAGATACGCAGTATTTT
CDR3: CASSVGQGKTDTQYF

J: TRBJ1-2
size: many
V: TRBV7-9
D: .
DNA: TGTGCCAGCAGCTCTACTCTTTCAGGACCCTCATATGGCTACACCTTC
CDR3: CASSSTLSGPSYGYTF

J: TRBJ2-7
size: many
V: TRBV10-3
D: .
DNA: TGTGCCATCAGTCCCGGAGAGGGAACCTACGAGCAGTACTTC
CDR3: CAISPGEGTYEQYF

J: TRBJ2-7
size: once
V: TRBV7-2
D: .
DNA: TGTGCCAGCAGCTTAGGTGCTGGGGCGCGGGAGCAGTACTTC
CDR3: CASSLGAGAREQYF

J: TRBJ2-7
size: .
V: TRBV2
D: .
DNA: TGTGCCTGCAGCTTGGCCGTTCGAGGCGAGCAGTACTTC
CDR3: CACSLAVRGEQYF

J: TRBJ2-7
size: many
V: TRBV7-9
D: .
DNA: TGTGCCAGCAGCTTGCTCCCTTACGAGCAGTACTTC
CDR3: CASSLLPYEQYF

J: TRBJ2-6
size: .
V: TRBV2
D: .
DNA: TGTGCCAGCAGGAAGACTGGGGCCAACGTCCTGACTTTC
CDR3: CASRKTGANVLTF

J: TRBJ1-2
size: few
V: TRBV30
D: .
DNA: TGTGCCTGGAGTCAGGCGAATGGGGGCTACACCTTC
CDR3: CAWSQANGGYTF

J: TRBJ1-5
size: .
V: TRBV2
D: TRBD1
DNA: TGTGCCAGCAGTGCCAGGGGGACTACTTATCAGCCCCAGCATTTT
CDR3: CASSARGTTYQPQHF

J: TRBJ1-4
size: many
V: TRBV14
D: TRBD1
DNA: TGTGCCAGCAGCCAAACAGGGGATGAAAAACTGTTTTTT
CDR3: CASSQTGDEKLFF

J: TRBJ1-1
size: .
V: TRBV19
D: .
DNA: TGTGCCAGTAGTATAGGCCAGGGGAACACTGAAGCTTTCTTT
CDR3: CASSIGQGNTEAFF

J: TRBJ2-7
size: many
V: TRBV6-1
D: TRBD1
DNA: TGTGCCAGCAGTGACGCACAGGGGAGCTCCTACGAGCAGTACTTC
CDR3: CASSDAQGSSYEQYF

J: TRBJ2-7
size: many
V: TRBV27
D: .
DNA: TGTGCCAGCAGTTTACGAGCAGGGGAATATGCGTACGAGCAGTACTTC
CDR3: CASSLRAGEYAYEQYF

J: TRBJ1-2
size: .
V: TRBV20-1
D: .
DNA: TGCAGTGCTCCTCCCCCGGACTACTATGGCTACACCTTC
CDR3: CSAPPPDYYGYTF

J: TRBJ2-1
size: many
V: TRBV29-1
D: TRBD2
DNA: TGCAGCGTTGAAGACGTAGCGGGGGGTCATTACAATGAGCAGTTCTTC
CDR3: CSVEDVAGGHYNEQFF

J: TRBJ1-3
size: many
V: TRBV20-1
D: TRBD1
DNA: TGCAGTGCTAGAGGGGGACAGCCCAATTCTGGAAACACCATATATTTT
CDR3: CSARGGQPNSGNTIYF

J: TRBJ2-1
size: .
V: TRBV20-1
D: TRBD2
DNA: TGCAGTGCCTACGGGACTAGCGGGAAGTTCTACAATGAGCAGTTCTTC
CDR3: CSAYGTSGKFYNEQFF

J: TRBJ1-1
size: .
V: TRBV7-9
D: .
DNA: TGTGCCAGCAGCTCCCACCGTGGGGCTGGAAACACTGAAGCTTTCTTT
CDR3: CASSSHRGAGNTEAFF

J: TRBJ1-1
size: .
V: TRBV29-1
D: .
DNA: TGCAGCGTTGTCCTTGACACTGAAGCTTTCTTT
CDR3: CSVVLDTEAFF

J: TRBJ2-2
size: medium-sized
V: TRBV4-1
D: .
DNA: TGCGCCAGCAGCCAAGTAAGGGCGCAGGGCCCCACCGGGGAGCTGTTTTTT
CDR3: CASSQVRAQGPTGELFF

J: TRBJ2-7
size: .
V: TRBV7-3
D: .
DNA: TGTGCCAGCAGCTTAGCGCAGGGGGGGACCTACGAGCAGTACTTC
CDR3: CASSLAQGGTYEQYF

J: TRBJ2-5
size: .
V: TRBV7-9
D: .
DNA: TGTGCCAGCAGCTTAGGTTACCAAGAGACCCAGTACTTC
CDR3: CASSLGYQETQYF

J: TRBJ1-3
size: .
V: TRBV2
D: .
DNA: TGTGCCAGCAGCCAAAACCGGGCCACGGGAAACACCATATATTTT
CDR3: CASSQNRATGNTIYF

J: TRBJ1-2
size: .
V: TRBV5-6
D: .
DNA: TGTGCCAGCATCAAGACAGGAGTTAACTATGGCTACACCTTC
CDR3: CASIKTGVNYGYTF

J: TRBJ2-6
size: few
V: TRBV24-1
D: .
DNA: TGTGCCACCAGTGACCCGGGACGGTTCTCTGGGGCCAACGTCCTGACTTTC
CDR3: CATSDPGRFSGANVLTF

J: TRBJ1-5
size: few
V: TRBV20-1
D: TRBD1
DNA: TGCAGTGCTAGAGAGGGGACAGGGAGCAATCAGCCCCAGCATTTT
CDR3: CSAREGTGSNQPQHF

J: TRBJ2-7
size: many
V: TRBV6-6
D: TRBD1
DNA: TGTGCCAGCAGTTGGGGCAGGGGGCAGGCCTACGAGCAGTACTTC
CDR3: CASSWGRGQAYEQYF

J: TRBJ2-5
size: once
V: TRBV15
D: .
DNA: TGTGCCACCAGCAGAGATTCGGAAGAGACCCAGTACTTC
CDR3: CATSRDSEETQYF

J: TRBJ2-2
size: .
V: TRBV19
D: .
DNA: TGTGCCAGTAGTGTGTTAGGGCTCAGCGGGGAGCTGTTTTTT
CDR3: CASSVLGLSGELFF

J: TRBJ2-6
size: many
V: TRBV19
D: .
DNA: TGTGCCAGTAGTATTCACAGGGCCTTTGGGGCCAACGTCCTGACTTTC
CDR3: CASSIHRAFGANVLTF

J: TRBJ2-3
size: .
V: TRBV7-6
D: .
DNA: TGTGCCAGCAGCCGGGACCAGCTAACAGATACGCAGTATTTT
CDR3: CASSRDQLTDTQYF

J: TRBJ1-2
size: .
V: TRBV10-3
D: .
DNA: TGTGCCATCAGTGAGTCGGCAGCTTACTTCTATGGCTACACCTTC
CDR3: CAISESAAYFYGYTF

J: TRBJ2-5
size: .
V: TRBV19
D: .
DNA: TGTGCCACCAGAGGGGACAAGAAAGAGACCCAGTACTTC
CDR3: CATRGDKKETQYF

J: TRBJ1-1
size: .
V: TRBV19
D: .
DNA: TGTGCCAGTACATGGCGGATCGGAACTTTCTTT
CDR3: CASTWRIGTFF

J: TRBJ2-3
size: .
V: TRBV24-1
D: TRBD2
DNA: TGTGCCACCAGTGATTCGGGACTAGCTAGCACAGATACGCAGTATTTT
CDR3: CATSDSGLASTDTQYF

J: TRBJ2-5
size: .
V: TRBV7-8
D: .
DNA: TGTGCCAGCAGTTACACGAGAAACCGGGGCCGAGAGACCCAGTACTTC
CDR3: CASSYTRNRGRETQYF

J: TRBJ2-7
size: .
V: TRBV28
D: TRBD1
DNA: TGTGCCAGCAGTCCAACCAGAACCGGGACAGCAGCCTACGAGCAGTACTTC
CDR3: CASSPTRTGTAAYEQYF

J: TRBJ2-3
size: .
V: TRBV15
D: .
DNA: TGTGCCACCAGCCACCCTAACGGCGGTAGCACAGATACGCAGTATTTT
CDR3: CATSHPNGGSTDTQYF

J: TRBJ1-6
size: .
V: TRBV2
D: .
DNA: TGTGCCAGCAGTGAAAGGAGGGATTCACCCCTCCACTTT
CDR3: CASSERRDSPLHF

J: TRBJ2-7
size: .
V: TRBV15
D: TRBD1
DNA: TGTGCCACCAGCAGAGGGGGAAACAGGGGTTACGAGCAGTACTTC
CDR3: CATSRGGNRGYEQYF

J: TRBJ2-5
size: .
V: TRBV12-3/TRBV12-4
D: TRBD1
DNA: TGTGCCAGCAGTCCGGGACAGGGGGCCTTCGGGACCCAGTACTTC
CDR3: CASSPGQGAFGTQYF

J: TRBJ1-2
size: .
V: TRBV10-3
D: .
DNA: TGTGCCATCAGCCCACCGGACTCGAACTATGGCTACACCTTC
CDR3: CAISPPDSNYGYTF

J: TRBJ2-7
size: once
V: TRBV19
D: .
DNA: TGTGCCAGTTTGTTTCTTCGGCAGTACTTC
CDR3: CASLFLRQYF

J: TRBJ2-7
size: .
V: TRBV20-1
D: .
DNA: TGCAGTGCTAGAGGCGGACAGATCGACTACGAGCAGTACTTC
CDR3: CSARGGQIDYEQYF

J: TRBJ1-6
size: .
V: TRBV15
D: TRBD1
DNA: TGTGCCACCAGCAGATCCAAGACAGGGGAAGGAGATTCACCCCTCCACTTT
CDR3: CATSRSKTGEGDSPLHF

J: TRBJ1-1
size: many
V: TRBV7-8
D: .
DNA: TGTGCCAGCAGCTTAGGTGGGCGCACTGAAGCTTTCTTT
CDR3: CASSLGGRTEAFF

J: TRBJ1-1
size: .
V: TRBV6-6
D: .
DNA: TGTGCCAGCGGTCACAGGGTCTCTGAAGCTTTCTTT
CDR3: CASGHRVSEAFF

J: TRBJ1-1
size: few
V: TRBV7-8
D: .
DNA: TGTGCCAGCAGCTTAGTACAGGGCTCGTGGAACACTGAAGCTTTCTTT
CDR3: CASSLVQGSWNTEAFF

J: TRBJ2-2
size: .
V: TRBV24-1
D: TRBD2
DNA: TGTGCCACCAGCCAGATCGGGCGGGAGTTTGGCACCGGGGAGCTGTTTTTT
CDR3: CATSQIGREFGTGELFF

J: TRBJ1-6
size: .
V: TRBV12-3/TRBV12-4
D: .
DNA: TGTGCCAGCAGTTTAGGAGGAGAGTATAATTCACCCCTCCACTTT
CDR3: CASSLGGEYNSPLHF

J: TRBJ2-1
size: many
V: TRBV19
D: .
DNA: TGTGCCAGTAGTAGCTCAGGAGGGGGCCTCAATGAGCAGTTCTTC
CDR3: CASSSSGGGLNEQFF

J: TRBJ2-2
size: .
V: TRBV20-1
D: TRBD2
DNA: TGCAGTGCTAGCGCCCGACTAGCGGGGAGCGGGGAGCTGTTTTTT
CDR3: CSASARLAGSGELFF

J: TRBJ2-7
size: .
V: TRBV2
D: TRBD1
DNA: TGTGCCAGCAATCTCGGGGACAGGGGGAACGAGCAGTACTTC
CDR3: CASNLGDRGNEQYF

J: TRBJ1-1
size: .
V: TRBV19
D: .
DNA: TGTGCCAGTATCAGGGGTAGGGCTGAAGCTTTCTTT
CDR3: CASIRGRAEAFF

J: TRBJ2-7
size: few
V: TRBV24-1
D: TRBD2
DNA: TGTGCCACCAGCGTGGGACTAGCGGGAGGAGTTTCCTACGAGCAGTACTTC
CDR3: CATSVGLAGGVSYEQYF

J: TRBJ2-5
size: .
V: TRBV2
D: .
DNA: TGTGCCAGCAGCATATTAGGCGGTCAAGAGACCCAGTACTTC
CDR3: CASSILGGQETQYF